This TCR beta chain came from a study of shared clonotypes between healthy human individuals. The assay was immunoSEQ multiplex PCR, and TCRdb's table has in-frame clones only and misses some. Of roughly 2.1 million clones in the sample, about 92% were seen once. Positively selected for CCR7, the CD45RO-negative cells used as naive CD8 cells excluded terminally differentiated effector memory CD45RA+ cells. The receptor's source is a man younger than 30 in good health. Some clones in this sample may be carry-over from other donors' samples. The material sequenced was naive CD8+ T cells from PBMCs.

The CDR3: CARRAGSSRGYGYTF. Written as DNA, the CDR3 is TGTGCCAGGAGGGCAGGGAGTTCGAGGGGATATGGCTACACCTTC. The chain is built from TRBV2 and TRBJ1-2; D perhaps matches TRBD1 (5 bases). Germline CDR1 SNHLY, CDR2 FYNNEI. The ends were cut back, 9 bases at V and 5 bases at J, with 22 bases in the middle. The CDR3 loop spans 15 amino acids.